These 30 T cell receptor beta chains originate from one sample sequenced in a study of T cell responses to AZD1222 COVID-19 vaccine. Some clones are missing from TCRdb's copy, which holds only in-frame ones; the method was immunoSEQ multiplex PCR. The data hold about 78,000 clones, with around 90% observed a single time. Sequencing was performed on peripheral blood, taken on day 0 of AZD1222 vaccination. The receptors were sampled from an adult in good health.

This clone was found once. V and J are TRBV27 and TRBJ2-3, with D tentatively TRBD1 or TRBD2 (5 bases each). The V end lost 7 bases, the J end lost 8 bases, and 25 bases lay between the germline ends. The germline V gene encodes CDR1 MNHEY and CDR2 SMNVEV (reference sequence). This CDR3 contains 16 residues. The DNA of the CDR3 is TGTGCCAGCAACCCCCGCCCAGGGACCAGTCAGGTTACGCAGTATTTT. Protein sequence: CASNPRPGTSQVTQYF.

J is TRBJ1-2 and V is TRBV25-1; D is uncertain. Per the germline V gene, CDR1 is MGHDK and CDR2 is SYGVNS. V gave up 5 bases and J gave up 1 base, with 11 bases separating them. The CDR3 contains 14 residues. The CDR3 reads CASSRGSFNYGYTF. CDR3 coding DNA: TGTGCCAGCAGTCGTGGCTCCTTTAACTATGGCTACACCTTC.

The chain is built from TRBV27 and TRBJ1-2; 8 nucleotides line up with TRBD1. Germline CDR1 and CDR2: MNHEY and SMNVEV (reference sequence). The CDR3 length is 13 residues. With 2 bases clipped from V and 8 bases from J, the junction kept 4 bases outside the gene matches. CDR3 in DNA: TGTGCCAGCAGTTTACAGGGGGCAGGAGGCTACACCTTC. Translation gives CASSLQGAGGYTF.

The chain employs TRBV5-1 and TRBJ2-7, with D hard to call. CDR3 length: 15 amino acids. V was shortened by 3 bases and J by 3 bases, with 16 bases between the two germline ends. Germline V gene data show CDR1 as SGHRS and CDR2 as YFSETQ. DNA of the CDR3: TGCGCCAGCAGCTACGACCTGGGTTCCGTCTACGAGCAGTACTTC. Encoded protein: CASSYDLGSVYEQYF.

The chain's CDR3 is CASSLTGLYNEQFF. For the CDR3, the DNA is TGTGCCAGCAGCTTAACAGGACTTTACAATGAGCAGTTCTTC. V gene TRBV5-4 combines with J gene TRBJ2-1, with D possibly called TRBD1 or TRBD2 (5 bases each). Germline V lookup: CDR1 SGHNT, CDR2 YYREEE (reference sequence). This CDR3 contains 14 residues. The ends were cut back, 2 bases at V and 4 bases at J, with 10 bases in the middle.

V usage is TRBV7-6 and J usage is TRBJ1-5; D call uncertain. The CDR3 runs to 13 residues. V gave up 2 bases and J gave up 2 bases, with 4 bases separating them. CDR1 is SGHVS and CDR2 is FNYEAQ in the germline V gene. The CDR3 is CASSLQGNQPQHF. The CDR3 nucleotides are TGTGCCAGCAGCTTACAAGGCAATCAGCCCCAGCATTTT.

The chain recombines TRBV10-3 with TRBJ1-2; D gene uncertain. The germline V gene encodes CDR1 ENHRY and CDR2 SYGVKD. Deletions cut 3 bases from V and 4 bases from J, with 9 bases between. CDR3 size: 13 residues. The CDR3 loop is CAISEEDGYGYTF. Written as DNA, the CDR3 is TGTGCCATCAGTGAAGAGGATGGCTATGGCTACACCTTC.

The CDR3 region is CASSSSATINRGYTF. DNA of the CDR3: TGTGCCAGCAGCTCTAGTGCCACAATTAATCGTGGCTACACCTTC. The chain recombines TRBV7-2 with TRBJ1-2; D unresolved. Trimming left V 4 bases short and J 7 bases short, with 19 bases between. The length of the CDR3 is 15 residues. CDR1 is SGHTA and CDR2 is FQGNSA in the germline V gene.

The chain employs TRBV7-9 and TRBJ2-1, with D possibly matching TRBD2 (6 bases). Germline V lookup: CDR1 SEHNR, CDR2 FQNEAQ (reference sequence). The CDR3 runs to 17 residues. V was pared by 5 bases and J by 1 base, with 18 bases between. The CDR3 sequence: CASSAYGGGSSYNEQFF. The DNA for the CDR3 is TGTGCCAGCAGCGCGTACGGGGGAGGATCTTCCTACAATGAGCAGTTCTTC.

CDR3 sequence reads: CASTRTPVNTEAFF. In DNA, the CDR3 is TGTGCCAGCACCAGAACACCTGTGAACACTGAAGCTTTCTTT. This chain joins TRBV28 and TRBJ1-1; D is unresolved. Trimming removed 7 bases from V and 0 bases from J, with 12 bases in between. Germline CDR1 and CDR2: MDHEN and SYDVKM. The CDR3 has 14 residues.

Only a few counts were recorded for this clone. The chain uses TRBV7-3 and TRBJ2-1, with D maybe TRBD2 (6 bases). V dropped 5 bases and J dropped 7 bases, with 15 bases sitting between them. This CDR3 has 14 amino acids. Germline CDR1 reads SGHTA; CDR2 reads FQGTGA. The CDR3 loop is CASSVQTRGNEQFF. CDR3 coding DNA: TGTGCCAGCAGCGTGCAGACTAGGGGTAATGAGCAGTTCTTC.

This clone has a single count. The chain joins TRBV5-4 to TRBJ2-3; no clear D. The CDR3 contains 12 residues. Trimming cost V 4 bases and J 3 bases, with 6 bases left between them. Germline V gives CDR1 SGHNT, CDR2 YYREEE (reference sequence). CDR3 DNA sequence: TGTGCCAGCAGCCGAGGAACAGATACGCAGTATTTT. It yields the protein CASSRGTDTQYF.

This chain connects TRBV29-1 to TRBJ1-5; TRBD1 aligns across 8 bases. The CDR3 spans 15 residues. CDR1 and CDR2 (germline): SQVTM, ANQGSEA. Unmatched junction bases numbered 12, after V lost 5 bases and J lost 6 bases. CDR3 sequence reads: CSVLVDRGSGQPQHF. The CDR3 DNA reads TGCAGCGTTCTAGTCGACAGGGGATCGGGTCAGCCCCAGCATTTT.

This chain uses TRBV6-4 with TRBJ2-7; 10 bases map to TRBD2. This CDR3 contains 16 residues. Per the germline V gene, CDR1 is MRHNA and CDR2 is SNTAGT. The ends lost 0 bases at V and 4 bases at J; junction bases unmatched: 6. CDR3 sequence reads: CASSDSQLAGVYEQYF. The DNA for the CDR3 is TGTGCCAGCAGTGACTCCCAGCTAGCGGGAGTGTACGAGCAGTACTTC.

The rearrangement joins TRBV7-2 to TRBJ2-7; 12 bases fit TRBD1. The CDR3 spans 14 residues. The V and J ends lost 5 bases and 7 bases, in that order; junction bases with no gene match: 6. The germline V gene has CDR1 SGHTA and CDR2 FQGNSA. The CDR3 DNA reads as TGTGCCAGCAGCGGGACAGGGGGCGTGGGGGAGCAGTACTTC. Amino acids: CASSGTGGVGEQYF. Combining the CDR3 with reference TRBV7-2 and TRBJ2-7 gives the whole variable domain GAGVSQSPSNKVTEKGKDVELRCDPISGHTALYWYRQSLGQGLEFLIYFQGNSAPDKSGLPSDRFSAERTGGSVSTLTIQRTQQEDSAVYLCASSGTGGVGEQYFGPGTRLTVT.

The chain uses TRBV5-1 and TRBJ1-1; D unresolved. V gave up 1 base and J gave up 0 bases, with 10 bases separating them. The CDR3 extends over 15 amino acids. Germline V gene sequence: CDR1 SGHRS, CDR2 YFSETQ. The CDR3 nucleotides read TGCGCCAGCAGCTTGTTATCAGATATGAACACTGAAGCTTTCTTT. Its translation: CASSLLSDMNTEAFF. The whole variable domain, filled in from reference TRBV5-1 and TRBJ1-1, reads KAGVTQTPRYLIKTRGQQVTLSCSPISGHRSVSWYQQTPGQGLQFLFEYFSETQRNKGNFPGRFSGRQFSNSRSEMNVSTLELGDSALYLCASSLLSDMNTEAFFGQGTRLTVV.

J is TRBJ1-1 and V is TRBV29-1, with TRBD1 as a possible D gene (6 bases). Germline assignment: CDR1 SQVTM and CDR2 ANQGSEA. V was clipped by 3 bases and J by 7 bases, with 9 bases between them. This CDR3 is built from 11 residues. The DNA of the CDR3 is TGCAGCGTTGAGGGGGGGCTTGAAGCTTTCTTT. Protein product: CSVEGGLEAFF. Drawing the rest from reference TRBV29-1 and TRBJ1-1, the complete variable domain is SAVISQKPSRDICQRGTSLTIQCQVDSQVTMMFWYRQQPGQSLTLIATANQGSEATYESGFVIDKFPISRPNLTFSTLTVSNMSPEDSSIYLCSVEGGLEAFFGQGTRLTVV.

This chain uses TRBV11-2 with TRBJ2-2; D is unclear. Germline loops: CDR1 SGHAT, CDR2 FQNNGV. The germline V and J ends were trimmed by 5 bases and 4 bases, with 8 bases remaining between them. The CDR3 is 13 residues long. The CDR3 protein is CASSPAPTGELFF. CDR3 nucleotides: TGTGCCAGCAGCCCCGCCCCCACCGGGGAGCTGTTTTTT.

V is TRBV21-1 and J is TRBJ2-1; TRBD2, as called in the table, went unchecked against the DNA. TRBV21-1 is given as a pseudogene. There are 19 residues in the CDR3. For the CDR3, the DNA is TGTGCCAGCAGCAAAGATGGAAGGGAGCAAGCGGGAGACAACGATGAGCAGTTCTTC. It codes for CASSKDGREQAGDNDEQFF.

This clone was seen a single time. The chain employs TRBV7-9 and TRBJ2-1; no reliable D call. With 5 bases removed from V and 9 bases from J, the gap between germline ends came to 11 bases. Germline CDR1 and CDR2: SEHNR and FQNEAQ (reference sequence). The CDR3 has 12 residues. CDR3 amino acids: CASSPPLGEQFF. The CDR3 DNA follows: TGTGCCAGCAGCCCTCCCCTGGGTGAGCAGTTCTTC.

This clone showed up just once. Other DNA sequences from this sample encode an identical CDR3 as well. CDR3 loop: CAWSDSNQPQHF. CDR3 sequence (DNA): TGTGCCTGGAGTGACAGCAATCAGCCCCAGCATTTT. This chain connects TRBV30 to TRBJ1-5; no definite D call. Germline CDR1 is GTSNPN and CDR2 is SVGIG (reference sequence). The CDR3 is 12 residues long. V lost 1 base and J 1 base, leaving 2 bases between the germline ends. Full variable domain (missing parts from reference TRBV30 and TRBJ1-5): SQTIHQWPATLVQPVGSPLSLECTVEGTSNPNLYWYRQAAGRGLQLLFYSVGIGQISSEVPQNLSASRPQDRQFILSSKKLLLSDSGFYLCAWSDSNQPQHFGDGTRLSIL.

The genes are TRBV18 and TRBJ1-4; no reliable D call. The CDR3 totals 15 residues. Germline CDR1 and CDR2: KGHSH and LQKENI. V was cut by 3 bases and J by 8 bases, with 16 bases left in between. The CDR3 spells CASSPLDLPTEKLFF. For the CDR3, the DNA is TGTGCCAGCTCACCCCTGGACCTCCCCACGGAAAAACTGTTTTTT.

Written as DNA, the CDR3 is TGTGCCAGCAGCGGGAGTGTCTACGAGCAGTACTTC. Amino acids: CASSGSVYEQYF. The chain combines TRBV5-6 with TRBJ2-7; D might be TRBD2 (5 bases). This CDR3 region has 12 residues. The V end was cut by 4 bases, the J end by 3 bases, with 8 bases between. Germline CDR1 and CDR2: SGHDT and YYEEEE.

The DNA for the CDR3 is TGCGCCAGCAGCTTAAACAGGGGAGGTGGAAACACCATATATTTT. It yields the protein CASSLNRGGGNTIYF. The J gene is TRBJ1-3, the V gene TRBV5-1, with 7 bases matching TRBD1. V lost 2 bases and J lost 3; bases outside the gene matches: 5. Germline CDR1 is SGHRS and CDR2 is YFSETQ. The CDR3 runs 15 residues.

This chain joins TRBV28 and TRBJ2-7, with D perhaps TRBD1 or TRBD2 (6 bases each). Trimming left V 6 bases short and J 8 bases short, with 17 bases between. Germline V lookup: CDR1 MDHEN, CDR2 SYDVKM. CDR3 size: 13 residues. CDR3 in amino acids: CASSLGGTGKQYF. The CDR3 DNA reads TGTGCCAGCAGCTTAGGGGGGACCGGCAAGCAGTACTTC. The full variable domain, with the rest looked up from reference TRBV28 and TRBJ2-7, is DVKVTQSSRYLVKRTGEKVFLECVQDMDHENMFWYRQDPGLGLRLIYFSYDVKMKEKGDIPEGYSVSREKKERFSLILESASTNQTSMYLCASSLGGTGKQYFGPGTRLTVT.

The V and J genes are TRBV7-2 and TRBJ2-7; TRBD2 matches at 9 bases. The trim removed 5 bases at V and 1 base at J, leaving 6 bases unmatched. CDR3 size: 15 residues. Germline assignment: CDR1 SGHTA and CDR2 FQGNSA. The CDR3 sequence: CASSEGLAASYEQYF. The CDR3 DNA follows: TGTGCCAGCAGCGAGGGACTAGCCGCTTCCTACGAGCAGTACTTC.

V gene TRBV11-3 combines with J gene TRBJ2-2; the D is unclear. This CDR3 contains 12 residues. Deletions cut 1 base from V and 5 bases from J, with 2 bases between. Germline V gene lookup returns CDR1 SGHNT and CDR2 YENEEA. CDR3 amino acids: CASSLVTGELFF. DNA for the CDR3: TGTGCCAGCAGCTTAGTTACCGGGGAGCTGTTTTTT.

The V call is TRBV11-3, the J call TRBJ1-1; D gene uncertain. The CDR3 sequence is 14 residues long. Between the trimmed V and J ends, which lost 1 base and 5 bases, there was a span of 11 bases. Germline loops: CDR1 SGHNT, CDR2 YENEEA. In DNA, the CDR3 is TGTGCCAGCAGCTTAGGTGGGAGACTGACTGAAGCTTTCTTT. This translates into CASSLGGRLTEAFF.

This chain links TRBV7-7 with TRBJ2-2; 7 nucleotides line up with TRBD2. This CDR3 comprises 16 residues. With 0 bases clipped from V and 4 bases from J, the junction kept 5 bases outside the gene matches. CDR1 and CDR2 from the germline V gene are SSHAT and FNYEAQ (reference sequence). The CDR3 region is CASSLAGGSGTGELFF. Written as DNA, the CDR3 is TGTGCCAGCAGCTTAGCCGGCGGGAGTGGCACCGGGGAGCTGTTTTTT.

The chain employs TRBV28 and TRBJ2-7; D is possibly TRBD1 (5 bases). Germline CDR1 is MDHEN and CDR2 is SYDVKM. This CDR3 contains 14 residues. The ends were cut back, 2 bases at V and 2 bases at J, with 10 bases in the middle. As DNA, the CDR3 is TGTGCCAGCAGTTTACATCAGGGTACCTACGAGCAGTACTTC. As protein: CASSLHQGTYEQYF.